The sequence of this T cell receptor (beta chain) was determined in a study of blood T cell repertoires in COVID-19. Study details: The United States, Italy and Spain provided the acute and convalescent COVID-19 samples. T cells, B-cell-depleted T cells, or PBMCs supplied cDNA or gDNA.

This clone was found a few times. CDR3 size: 15 residues. The V gene's germline CDR1 is SGHAT and CDR2 FQDESV (reference sequence). V shed 2 bases, J shed 8 bases, and the junction held 7 bases outside the gene matches. In the source study's methods: Estimation of nucleated cell counts was performed using reference gene primer amplification. Sequencing used immunoSEQ multiplex PCR; TCRdb keeps in-frame clones, though not all of them. The DNA was the basis for D and trimming; V, J and clone size are from that table. In the table there are 120,000 or so clones, around nine tenths of which are singletons.

The sequence was obtained from a man aged 50-59 years with acute or convalescent COVID-19. The chain links TRBV11-1 to TRBJ2-3, with TRBD2 matching over 10 bases. Material: peripheral blood. The CDR3 region has the DNA TGTGCCAGCAGCTTACAGCAGCGGGAGGGCCCTACGCAGTATTTT. Translating gives CASSLQQREGPTQYF.